This is a list of T cell receptor beta chains from one sample in a study of blood T cell repertoires in COVID-19. Assay used: immunoSEQ multiplex PCR; TCRdb lists only in-frame clones, some missing. The profile shows 130,000 to 150,000 clones, roughly 90% of them singletons. Specimen: peripheral blood. The receptor set was obtained from a man in his 70s with acute or convalescent COVID-19. Each CDR3 is given with its conserved first and last residue. D genes are given only for firm matches. Size is omitted from some rows. Given values are once, few, many or a class for expanded clones.

>TRBD2|NA|TRBJ2-1|TRBV3-1/TRBV3-2
TGTGCCAGCAGCGGGCTAGCGGGAGACTCCTACAATGAGCAGTTCTTC
CASSGLAGDSYNEQFF
>TRBD1|NA|TRBJ2-7|TRBV19
TGTGCCAGTAGCAGTCCCGGGACAGCCTACGAGCAGTACTTC
CASSSPGTAYEQYF
>NA|NA|TRBJ1-5|TRBV6-5
TGTGCCAGCAGTTACGTACAGGGAAGCCAGCCCCAGCATTTT
CASSYVQGSQPQHF
>TRBD1|NA|TRBJ2-2|TRBV6-5
TGTGCCAGCGAGTTGACAGGGCGCCCCGGGGAGCTGTTTTTT
CASELTGRPGELFF
>TRBD1|NA|TRBJ1-1|TRBV19
TGTGCCAGTAGTACGATCCACGGGACAGGGGGCGAAGCTTTCTTT
CASSTIHGTGGEAFF
>NA|once|TRBJ2-7|TRBV12-3/TRBV12-4
TGTGCCAGCAGCTTGCGCTTATACGAGCAGTACTTC
CASSLRLYEQYF
>NA|NA|TRBJ1-1|TRBV5-8
TGTGCCAGCAGCTTGGGGGTGACAGAGAGGACTGAAGCTTTCTTT
CASSLGVTERTEAFF
>NA|NA|TRBJ2-7|TRBV7-9
TGTGCCAGCAGCTTAGCCGGGGGTCGCTACGAGCAGTACTTC
CASSLAGGRYEQYF
>NA|NA|TRBJ2-7|TRBV6-1
TGTGCCAGCAGTGAAGGGGGGCCCTCCTACGAGCAGTACTTC
CASSEGGPSYEQYF
>TRBD1|NA|TRBJ2-1|TRBV13
TGTGCCAGCAGCTTAGTGGCAGGGGGCTTGGATGAGCAGTTCTTC
CASSLVAGGLDEQFF
>TRBD2|NA|TRBJ2-5|TRBV12-3/TRBV12-4
TGTGCCAGCATCAGCACGGGGGGAGAGACCCAGTACTTC
CASISTGGETQYF
>NA|NA|TRBJ2-7|TRBV7-8
TGTGCCAGCAGCTTAGAGAGGCCGACTGGGAGCGGATCCTACGAGCAGTACTTC
CASSLERPTGSGSYEQYF
>NA|once|TRBJ2-1|TRBV10-2
TGCGCCAGCAGTGAGGGACGCCAATCCGGGGATGAGCAGTTCTTC
CASSEGRQSGDEQFF
>TRBD1|NA|TRBJ1-5|TRBV23-1
TGCGCCAGCAGTCAGGTCACAGGGGGCTATTTGGCCCAGCATTTT
CASSQVTGGYLAQHF
>TRBD1|NA|TRBJ2-2|TRBV11-3
TGTGCCAGCAGCTCCTCGACAGGGTCCGGGGAGCTGTTTTTT
CASSSSTGSGELFF
>TRBD2|NA|TRBJ2-7|TRBV7-8
TGTGCCAGCAGCTTAATTCTAGCGGGGGGGCGAGAGCAGTACTTC
CASSLILAGGREQYF
>NA|NA|TRBJ2-7|TRBV7-9
TGTGCCAGCAGCTTAGGTCGCGGCAGGGGATACGAGCAGTACTTC
CASSLGRGRGYEQYF
>TRBD2|once|TRBJ2-1|TRBV5-1
TGCGCCAGCAGCTTAAGCGGGGGGGCCTCCAATGAGCAGTTCTTC
CASSLSGGASNEQFF
>TRBD1|NA|TRBJ1-4|TRBV7-9
TGTGCCAGCAGGCGGACCGGGACAGTTAATGAAAAACTGTTTTTT
CASRRTGTVNEKLFF
>NA|once|TRBJ1-2|TRBV28
TGTGCCAGCAGTTTTGAGGGCTCTCCCACCTTC
CASSFEGSPTF
>TRBD1|NA|TRBJ2-7|TRBV2
TGTGCCAGCCGACAGGGTCTAGACGAGCAGTACTTC
CASRQGLDEQYF
>TRBD1|NA|TRBJ2-4|TRBV5-1
TGCGCCAGCAGCTTGACAGGGGGCGAAAACATTCAGTACTTC
CASSLTGGENIQYF
>TRBD1|NA|TRBJ1-2|TRBV10-2
TGCGCCAGCAGCTCAGGACAGGGGAACTATGGCTACACCTTC
CASSSGQGNYGYTF
>NA|NA|TRBJ1-1|TRBV19
TGTGCCAGTAGTTCCCAGGGGTCGGTGAACACTGAAGCTTTCTTT
CASSSQGSVNTEAFF
>TRBD1|NA|TRBJ1-5|TRBV7-8
TGTGCCAGCAGCTTAATCGACAGGGGGCGCGGCAATCAGCCCCAGCATTTT
CASSLIDRGRGNQPQHF
>TRBD1|NA|TRBJ1-1|TRBV5-1
TGCGCCAGCAGCCCCAGGGGGTCAGGCACTGAAGCTTTCTTT
CASSPRGSGTEAFF
>NA|NA|TRBJ1-4|TRBV6-5
TGTGCCAGCACCGATCGGGGTGATAATGAAAAACTGTTTTTT
CASTDRGDNEKLFF
>NA|NA|TRBJ1-6|TRBV3-1/TRBV3-2
TGTGCCAGCAGTCGTAAATCGGTCTATAATTCACCCCTCCACTTT
CASSRKSVYNSPLHF
>TRBD1|NA|TRBJ1-3|TRBV19
TGTGCCAGTTGGGATTCGCAGGGGGCTGGAAACACCATATATTTT
CASWDSQGAGNTIYF
>NA|NA|TRBJ2-7|TRBV28
TGTGCCAGCCGGAAGGGGGGGACAGGAACTGGCGAGCAGTACTTC
CASRKGGTGTGEQYF
>NA|NA|TRBJ2-1|TRBV6-5
TGTGCCAGCGCCCAGAGGGCTAGCGAGATAAATGAGCAGTTCTTC
CASAQRASEINEQFF
>TRBD1|once|TRBJ1-1|TRBV27
TGTGCCAGCAGTTTATCGATATGGGGACAGGGGAACCTGATGAACACTGAAGCTTTCTTT
CASSLSIWGQGNLMNTEAFF
>NA|once|TRBJ1-2|TRBV19
TGTGCCAGTAGTATAAGGGGACAACCCTATGGCTACACCTTC
CASSIRGQPYGYTF
>TRBD2|NA|TRBJ2-1|TRBV19
TGTGCCAGTAGTATACCTGGGGGTAGCGGGAGCGGGGATGAGCAGTTCTTC
CASSIPGGSGSGDEQFF
>TRBD1|NA|TRBJ2-2|TRBV19
TGTGCCAGTAGTAGCAAAAAGGGCAGACAGGGCACCGGGGAGCTGTTTTTT
CASSSKKGRQGTGELFF
>TRBD2|once|TRBJ2-1|TRBV18
TGTGCCAGCTCACCACTTCGGACTAGCGTTTTATGGGAGCAGTTCTTC
CASSPLRTSVLWEQFF
>NA|NA|TRBJ1-1|TRBV10-3
TGTGCCATCAGTGATGGCATTTCGAACACTGAAGCTTTCTTT
CAISDGISNTEAFF
>NA|NA|TRBJ1-3|TRBV19
TGTGCCAGTAGTATCTGGTCAGGAGCGGTATCTGGAAACACCATATATTTT
CASSIWSGAVSGNTIYF
>NA|NA|TRBJ1-4|TRBV18
TGTGCCAGCTCACCACTAGCAGATGAAAAACTGTTTTTT
CASSPLADEKLFF
>TRBD1|NA|TRBJ2-5|TRBV11-2
TGTGCCAGCAGCTTCTCCAGGGGGCGCCAAGAGACCCAGTACTTC
CASSFSRGRQETQYF
>TRBD1|NA|TRBJ1-5|TRBV6-5
TGTGCCAGCATGGCAGGGGGCTCACAGAATCAGCCCCAGCATTTT
CASMAGGSQNQPQHF
>TRBD2|NA|TRBJ2-7|TRBV5-1
TGCGCCAGCAGCTTGGAACCAAGTAGCGGGAGGGCCTACGAGCAGTACTTC
CASSLEPSSGRAYEQYF
>TRBD2|once|TRBJ2-7|TRBV24-1
TGTGCCACCAGTGATCCCTCGGGACGGGGAGGGGAGCAGTACTTC
CATSDPSGRGGEQYF
>TRBD1|NA|TRBJ1-2|TRBV19
TGTGCCAGTAGTATCGGCAGGGGGCAAGGGAGCGGTGGCTACACCTTC
CASSIGRGQGSGGYTF